Given below is one TCR beta chain in context. The target antigen is unknown. This record belongs to a study of beta chain features in type 1 diabetes. Sequenced material consisted of expressed TCRB transcripts (all of the isolated RNA was reverse transcribed). The assay was immunoSEQ multiplex PCR, and TCRdb's table has in-frame clones only and misses some. The table records about 350,000 clones, about 18% of them present only once. There are 15 residues in the CDR3. The germline CDR1 and CDR2 sequences are LNHDA and SQIVND (reference sequence). Trimming pared 5 bases from V and 0 bases from J, leaving 14 bases between. Points from the study as a whole: Cells with high TCR expression could be over-represented when cDNA is sequenced. The study found fewer insertions and more deletions at VDJ junctions in type 1 diabetes patients.

The chain is built from TRBV19 and TRBJ2-7; no firm D call. The specimen was naive CD4+ T cells from blood. The sequence was obtained from a woman between 18 and 29 years old in good health. This CDR3 is CASSLKHPSSYEQYF. Written as DNA, the CDR3 is TGTGCCAGTAGTTTGAAACACCCAAGCTCCTACGAGCAGTACTTC.